The rows below give T cell receptor beta chains drawn from one sample of a study of cytotoxic CD8 clonotypes in ibrutinib-treated CLL. Data came from immunoSEQ multiplex PCR; TCRdb stores just in-frame clones and leaves some out. The sample records about 130,000 clones, 75% to 90% being singletons. The source material was PBMCs, sampled after 24 months of ibrutinib treatment. Receptor source: a human donor with chronic lymphocytic leukemia. Each CDR3 is given with its conserved first and last residue. A D gene is named only where the DNA matches it firmly. Clone size is shown for a subset of rows, as once, few, many or a class of expanded clone.

j_call	v_call	clone_size	d_call	cdr3_aa	cdr3_nt
TRBJ2-2	TRBV7-8	once	NA	CASSFGSPPGELFF	TGTGCCAGCAGCTTTGGATCTCCCCCGGGGGAGCTGTTTTTT
TRBJ1-1	TRBV5-1	NA	TRBD1	CASSSPGQLMNTEAFF	TGCGCCAGCAGCTCTCCGGGACAGCTAATGAACACTGAAGCTTTCTTT
TRBJ1-6	TRBV18	NA	NA	CASSPERLGLNSPLHF	TGTGCCAGCTCACCTGAGAGATTGGGGCTGAATTCACCCCTCCACTTT
TRBJ2-7	TRBV28	NA	NA	CASSPSTLSSGEQYF	TGTGCCAGCAGCCCCTCGACTCTCTCCTCCGGGGAGCAGTACTTC
TRBJ1-5	TRBV11-2	NA	NA	CASSLDGNQPQHF	TGTGCCAGCAGCCTGGACGGTAATCAGCCCCAGCATTTT
TRBJ2-7	TRBV28	NA	NA	CASSLRYEQYF	TGTGCCAGCAGTTTAAGGTACGAGCAGTACTTC
TRBJ2-2	TRBV6-6	few	TRBD1	CASSYFGTANTGELFF	TGTGCCAGCAGTTACTTCGGGACAGCGAACACCGGGGAGCTGTTTTTT
TRBJ1-4	TRBV5-1	NA	TRBD1	CASSLSGGTGVEKLFF	TGCGCCAGCAGCTTGTCAGGTGGGACAGGGGTTGAAAAACTGTTTTTT
TRBJ2-2	TRBV28	NA	TRBD1	CASTGNPGQGANTGELFF	TGTGCCAGCACCGGAAACCCGGGACAGGGCGCGAACACCGGGGAGCTGTTTTTT
TRBJ1-5	TRBV7-9	NA	NA	CASSGGLGNQPQHF	TGTGCCAGCAGCGGAGGACTTGGCAATCAGCCCCAGCATTTT
TRBJ2-7	TRBV7-9	NA	TRBD2	CASSWWAGGDYEQYF	TGTGCCAGCAGCTGGTGGGCGGGGGGAGACTACGAGCAGTACTTC
TRBJ1-5	TRBV27	NA	NA	CASSSFSGPNQPQHF	TGTGCCAGCAGTTCCTTCTCAGGGCCCAATCAGCCCCAGCATTTT
TRBJ1-1	TRBV19	NA	NA	CASSSGTAGFDAFF	TGTGCCAGTAGTTCCGGGACGGCCGGGTTCGATGCTTTCTTT
TRBJ1-4	TRBV28	NA	NA	CASTYSWGVSKLFF	TGTGCCAGCACTTACTCGTGGGGGGTCTCCAAACTGTTTTTT
TRBJ2-1	TRBV4-1	NA	NA	CASSRGTDRYNEQFF	TGCGCCAGCAGCCGCGGGACTGATAGGTACAATGAGCAGTTCTTC
TRBJ2-7	TRBV2	NA	TRBD2	CASKGLADYYEQYF	TGTGCCAGCAAAGGACTAGCGGACTACTACGAGCAGTACTTC